This TCR beta chain was recovered during a study of T cells after yellow fever vaccination. Notes on the study in general: Weaker, the secondary response had a peak occurring faster, on day 5 versus 15. The booster response re-showed most primary clones: 96% CD4, 88% CD8. Although most clonotypes did not, a small share appeared in both CD4 and CD8 compartments.

Ten or more counts support this clonotype. As yet, its antigen is unknown. Universal primer sites and UMIs were introduced during 5'RACE template-switching synthesis of TCR cDNA. TCRdb re-called the 5' RACE reads with MiXCR, one entry per CDR3 protein. The profile shows 300,000 to 400,000 distinct CDR3 sequences, about 6.2% of them singletons. Trimming removed 10 bases at V and 4 bases at J, with 17 bases between. The length of the CDR3 is 14 residues. Germline V gene data show CDR1 as MNHNS and CDR2 as SASEGT. This TCR came from a man aged 25 to 40 who received the YFV17D yellow fever vaccine. V gene TRBV6-1 combines with J gene TRBJ1-5; D not resolved. This sample comprised PBMCs, obtained 5 days after the yellow fever booster vaccination. CDR3 residues: CATQVWGGNQPQHF. DNA of the CDR3: TGTGCCACCCAGGTCTGGGGAGGTAATCAGCCCCAGCATTTT.